What follows is one T cell receptor (beta chain) and its context. The sample originates from a study of blood T cell repertoires in COVID-19. For the study at large: COVID-19 samples collected from the United States, Italy and Spain covered acute and convalescent phases. Sample material is recorded as cDNA or gDNA derived from T cells, B-cell-depleted T cells, or PBMCs.

The ends lost 8 bases at V and 7 bases at J; junction bases unmatched: 10. Germline V gene data show CDR1 as MNHEY and CDR2 as SMNVEV (reference sequence). The CDR3 length is 14 residues. In the source study's methods: Amplification from reference gene primers served as the basis for estimated nucleated cell counts. Sequencing used immunoSEQ multiplex PCR; TCRdb keeps in-frame clones, though not all of them. The V and J calls and clone size come from that table; D and trimming were worked out from the DNA. The table includes roughly 270,000 clones, approximately 85% detected once. The source is a man aged 50-59 years with active or convalescent COVID-19. What was sequenced was peripheral blood. This chain links TRBV27 with TRBJ2-7; 11 positions match TRBD2. CDR3 in DNA: TGTGCCAGCGGCCCGCTAGCGGGGGGTTGGGAGCAGTACTTC. Its translation is CASGPLAGGWEQYF.